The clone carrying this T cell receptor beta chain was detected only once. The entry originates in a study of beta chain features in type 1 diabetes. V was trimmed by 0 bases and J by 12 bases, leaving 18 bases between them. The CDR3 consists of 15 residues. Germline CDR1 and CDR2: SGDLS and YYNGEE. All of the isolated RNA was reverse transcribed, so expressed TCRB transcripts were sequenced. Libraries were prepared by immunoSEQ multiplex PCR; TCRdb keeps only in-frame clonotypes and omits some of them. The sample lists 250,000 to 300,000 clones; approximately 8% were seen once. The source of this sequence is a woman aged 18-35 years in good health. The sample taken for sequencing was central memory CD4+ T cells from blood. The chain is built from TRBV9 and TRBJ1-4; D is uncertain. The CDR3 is CASSVDVGRGSELFF. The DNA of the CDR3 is TGTGCCAGCAGCGTAGATGTTGGTAGAGGGTCGGAACTGTTTTTT.